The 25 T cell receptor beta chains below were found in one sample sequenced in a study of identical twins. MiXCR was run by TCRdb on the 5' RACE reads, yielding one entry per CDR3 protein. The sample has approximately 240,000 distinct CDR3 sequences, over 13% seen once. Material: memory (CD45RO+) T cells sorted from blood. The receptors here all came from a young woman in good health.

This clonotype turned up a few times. CDR3 bases: TGTGCCAGCAGATACACTAGTTACACAGATACGCAGTATTTT. Amino acid sequence: CASRYTSYTDTQYF. The chain carries TRBV7-8 and TRBJ2-3; tentative D call: TRBD2 (5 bases). Germline V CDR1 and CDR2: SGHVS, FQNEAQ. V gave up 6 bases and J gave up 2 bases, with 12 bases separating them. The CDR3 loop spans 14 amino acids.

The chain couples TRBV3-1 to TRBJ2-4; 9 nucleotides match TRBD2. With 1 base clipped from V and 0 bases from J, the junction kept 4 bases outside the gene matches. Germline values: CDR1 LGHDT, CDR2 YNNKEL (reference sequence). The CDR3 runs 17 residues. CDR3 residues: CASSQGASGVAKNIQYF. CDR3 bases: TGTGCCAGCAGCCAAGGTGCTAGCGGGGTAGCCAAAAACATTCAGTACTTC. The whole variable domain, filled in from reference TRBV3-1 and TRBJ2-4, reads DTAVSQTPKYLVTQMGNDKSIKCEQNLGHDTMYWYKQDSKKFLKIMFSYNNKELIINETVPNRFSPKSPDKAHLNLHINSLELGDSAVYFCASSQGASGVAKNIQYFGAGTRLSVL.

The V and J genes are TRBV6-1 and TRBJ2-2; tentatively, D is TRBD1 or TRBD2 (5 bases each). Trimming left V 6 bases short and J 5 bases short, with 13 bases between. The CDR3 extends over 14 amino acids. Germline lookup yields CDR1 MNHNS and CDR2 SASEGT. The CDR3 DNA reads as TGTGCCAGCAGCGTGAACTGGGGGACCGGGGAGCTGTTTTTT. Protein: CASSVNWGTGELFF.

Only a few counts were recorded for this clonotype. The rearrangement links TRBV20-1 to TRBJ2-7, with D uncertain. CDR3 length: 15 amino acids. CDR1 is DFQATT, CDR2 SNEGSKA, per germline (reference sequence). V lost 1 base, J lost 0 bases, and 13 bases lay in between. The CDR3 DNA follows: TGCAGTGCTAGAGTAAAATTACCTGGCTCCTACGAGCAGTACTTC. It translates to CSARVKLPGSYEQYF.

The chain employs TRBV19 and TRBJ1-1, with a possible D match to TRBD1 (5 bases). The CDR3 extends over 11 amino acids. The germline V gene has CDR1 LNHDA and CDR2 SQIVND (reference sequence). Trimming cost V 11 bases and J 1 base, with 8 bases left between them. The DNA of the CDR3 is TGTGCCGGGGACGGGAACACTGAAGCTTTCTTT. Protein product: CAGDGNTEAFF.

The CDR3: CASELAEQETQYF. The CDR3 DNA sequence: TGTGCCAGCGAGCTAGCGGAGCAAGAGACCCAGTACTTC. V and J are TRBV2 and TRBJ2-5, with 7 nucleotides matching TRBD2. The CDR3 is 13 amino acids. From germline, CDR1 is SNHLY and CDR2 FYNNEI. V trimming: 8 bases; J trimming: 2 bases; junction bases outside the gene matches: 5.

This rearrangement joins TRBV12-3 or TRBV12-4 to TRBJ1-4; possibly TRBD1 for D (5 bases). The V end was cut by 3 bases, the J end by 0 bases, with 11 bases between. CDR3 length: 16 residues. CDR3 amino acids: CASSLSRGATNEKLFF. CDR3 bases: TGTGCCAGCAGTTTGAGTAGGGGAGCAACTAATGAAAAACTGTTTTTT.

The CDR3 here is CSARDGALGYTF. In DNA form, the CDR3 reads TGCAGTGCTAGAGATGGAGCGCTTGGCTACACCTTC. This chain connects TRBV20-1 to TRBJ1-2; D unclear. V was trimmed by 0 bases and J by 7 bases, leaving 9 bases between them. The length of the CDR3 is 12 residues. CDR1 is DFQATT and CDR2 is SNEGSKA in the germline V gene (reference sequence).

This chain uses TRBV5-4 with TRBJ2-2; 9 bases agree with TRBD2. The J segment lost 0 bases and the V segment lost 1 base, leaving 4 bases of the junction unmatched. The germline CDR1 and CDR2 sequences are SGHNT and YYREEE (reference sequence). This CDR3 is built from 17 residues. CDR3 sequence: CASSLLAGTTNTGELFF. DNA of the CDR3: TGTGCCAGCAGCTTGCTAGCGGGGACAACGAACACCGGGGAGCTGTTTTTT. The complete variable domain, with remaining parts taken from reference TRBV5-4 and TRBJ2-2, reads ETGVTQSPTHLIKTRGQQVTLRCSSQSGHNTVSWYQQALGQGPQFIFQYYREEENGRGNFPPRFSGLQFPNYSSELNVNALELDDSALYLCASSLLAGTTNTGELFFGEGSRLTVL.

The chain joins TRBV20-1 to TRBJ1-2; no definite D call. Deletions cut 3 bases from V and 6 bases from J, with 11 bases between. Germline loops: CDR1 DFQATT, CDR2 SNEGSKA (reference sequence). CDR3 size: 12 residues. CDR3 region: CSARLPPNGYTF. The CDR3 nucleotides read TGCAGTGCTAGGTTACCTCCCAATGGCTACACCTTC.

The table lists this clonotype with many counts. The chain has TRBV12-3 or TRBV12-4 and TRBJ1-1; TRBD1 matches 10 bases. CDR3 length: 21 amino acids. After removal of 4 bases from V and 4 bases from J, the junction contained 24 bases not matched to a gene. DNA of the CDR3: TGTGCCAGCAGTTCTTACGTATTTCAATCCCGAAGCCGGGACAGGGGCACTGAAGCTTTCTTT. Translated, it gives CASSSYVFQSRSRDRGTEAFF.

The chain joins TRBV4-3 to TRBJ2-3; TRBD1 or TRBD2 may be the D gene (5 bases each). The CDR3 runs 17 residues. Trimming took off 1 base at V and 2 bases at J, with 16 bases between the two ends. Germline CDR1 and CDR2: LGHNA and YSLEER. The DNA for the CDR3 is TGCGCCAGCAGCCAAGGTCCGTTCGAGGGGTCCACAGATACGCAGTATTTT. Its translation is CASSQGPFEGSTDTQYF.

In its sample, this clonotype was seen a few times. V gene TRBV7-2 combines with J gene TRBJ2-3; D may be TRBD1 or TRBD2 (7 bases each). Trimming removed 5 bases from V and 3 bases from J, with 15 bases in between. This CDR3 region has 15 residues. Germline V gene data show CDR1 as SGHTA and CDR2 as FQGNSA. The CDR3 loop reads CASSQGGQITDTQYF. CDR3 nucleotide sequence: TGTGCCAGCAGCCAGGGGGGGCAGATTACAGATACGCAGTATTTT. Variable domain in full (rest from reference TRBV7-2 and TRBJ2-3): GAGVSQSPSNKVTEKGKDVELRCDPISGHTALYWYRQSLGQGLEFLIYFQGNSAPDKSGLPSDRFSAERTGGSVSTLTIQRTQQEDSAVYLCASSQGGQITDTQYFGPGTRLTVL.

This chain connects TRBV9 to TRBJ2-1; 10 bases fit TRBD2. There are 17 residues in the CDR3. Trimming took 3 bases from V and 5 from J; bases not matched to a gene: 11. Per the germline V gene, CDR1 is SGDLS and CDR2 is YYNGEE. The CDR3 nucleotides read TGTGCCAGCAGCGGACTAGCGGGTAGAGGGGGGCACAATGAGCAGTTCTTC. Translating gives CASSGLAGRGGHNEQFF.

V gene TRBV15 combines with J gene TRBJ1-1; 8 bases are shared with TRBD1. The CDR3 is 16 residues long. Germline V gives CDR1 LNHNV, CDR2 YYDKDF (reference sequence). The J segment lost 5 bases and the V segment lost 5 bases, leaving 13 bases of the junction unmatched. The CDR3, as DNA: TGTGCCACCAGCTTGTGGACAGGGTTGGAGGGGACTGAAGCTTTCTTT. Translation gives CATSLWTGLEGTEAFF.

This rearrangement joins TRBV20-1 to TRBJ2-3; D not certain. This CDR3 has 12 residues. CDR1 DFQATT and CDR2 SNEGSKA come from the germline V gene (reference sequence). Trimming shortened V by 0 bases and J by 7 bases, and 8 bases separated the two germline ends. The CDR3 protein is CSARDTSHTQYF. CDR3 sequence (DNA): TGCAGTGCTAGAGATACCTCCCATACGCAGTATTTT.

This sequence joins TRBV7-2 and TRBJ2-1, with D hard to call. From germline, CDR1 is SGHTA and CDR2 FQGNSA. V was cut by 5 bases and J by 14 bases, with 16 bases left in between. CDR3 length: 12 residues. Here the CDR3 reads CASSPLLGREFF. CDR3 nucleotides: TGTGCCAGCAGCCCCCTTCTAGGTAGGGAGTTCTTC.

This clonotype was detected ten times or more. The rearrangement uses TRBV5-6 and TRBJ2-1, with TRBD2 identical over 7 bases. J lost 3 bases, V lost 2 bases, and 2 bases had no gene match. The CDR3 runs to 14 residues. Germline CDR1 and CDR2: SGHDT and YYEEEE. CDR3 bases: TGTGCCAGCAGCTTTGGCGGGGGCTACAATGAGCAGTTCTTC. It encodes CASSFGGGYNEQFF.

The CDR3: CASSKVYRVKRSSYEQYF. As DNA, the CDR3 is TGTGCCAGCAGCAAAGTATACAGGGTGAAACGGAGCTCCTACGAGCAGTACTTC. The J gene is TRBJ2-7, the V gene TRBV21-1; the table's D call of TRBD1 was not tested on the DNA. TRBV21-1 is marked as a pseudogene. The CDR3 runs 18 residues.

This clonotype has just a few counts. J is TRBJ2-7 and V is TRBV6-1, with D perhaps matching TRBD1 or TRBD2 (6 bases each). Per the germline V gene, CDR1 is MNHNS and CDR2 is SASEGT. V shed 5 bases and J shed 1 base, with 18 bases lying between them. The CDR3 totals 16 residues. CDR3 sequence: CASSRTALADSYEQYF. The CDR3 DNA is TGTGCCAGCAGTAGGACAGCACTAGCCGATTCCTACGAGCAGTACTTC.

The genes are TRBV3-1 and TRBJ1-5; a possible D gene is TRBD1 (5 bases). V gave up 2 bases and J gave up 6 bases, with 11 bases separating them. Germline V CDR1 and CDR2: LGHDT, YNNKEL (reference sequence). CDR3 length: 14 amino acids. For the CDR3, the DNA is TGTGCCAGCAGCCAAAAGGGGCTGGGTCAGCCCCAGCATTTT. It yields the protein CASSQKGLGQPQHF.

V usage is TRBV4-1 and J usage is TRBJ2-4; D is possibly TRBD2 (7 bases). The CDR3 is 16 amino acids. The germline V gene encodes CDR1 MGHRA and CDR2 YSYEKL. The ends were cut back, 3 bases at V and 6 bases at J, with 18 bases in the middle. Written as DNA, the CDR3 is TGCGCCAGCAGCCACGGGGGGCGGGGGAAGGTAAACATTCAGTACTTC. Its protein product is CASSHGGRGKVNIQYF.

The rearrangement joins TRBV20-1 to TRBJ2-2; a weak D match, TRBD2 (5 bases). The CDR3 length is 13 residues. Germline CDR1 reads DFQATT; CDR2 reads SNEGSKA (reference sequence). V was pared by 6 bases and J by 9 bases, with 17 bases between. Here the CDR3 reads CSASVSGGRELFF. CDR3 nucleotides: TGCAGTGCCAGCGTATCAGGAGGCCGGGAGCTGTTTTTT.

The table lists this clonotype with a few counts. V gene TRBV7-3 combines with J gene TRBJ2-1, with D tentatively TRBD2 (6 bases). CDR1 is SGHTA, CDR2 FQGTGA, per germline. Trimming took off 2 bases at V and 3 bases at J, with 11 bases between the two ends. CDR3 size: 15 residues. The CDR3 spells CASSLGGNGYNEQFF. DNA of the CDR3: TGTGCCAGCAGCTTAGGGGGGAACGGCTACAATGAGCAGTTCTTC.

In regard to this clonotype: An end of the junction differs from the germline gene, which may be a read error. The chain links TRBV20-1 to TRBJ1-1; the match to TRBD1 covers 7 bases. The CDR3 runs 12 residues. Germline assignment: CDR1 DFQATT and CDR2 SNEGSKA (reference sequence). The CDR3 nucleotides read TGCAGTGCTCGAAGGGGGGACAGTAGGGGAACCTTT. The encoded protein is CSARRGDSRGTF.